These T cell receptor beta chains were read from a single sample in a study of vaccination and CD4 T cells after COVID-19. TCRdb re-analysed the PCR reads in MiXCR, keeping a single row per CDR3 protein. This sample has about 9,900 distinct CDR3 sequences, with 51% found just once. These receptors are not linked to any known antigen. What was sequenced was CD4+ T cells from blood, cultured in vitro. The receptors come from a human donor who had recovered from COVID-19. The CDR3 runs from the conserved cysteine through the conserved F or W. The D gene is left open where the match is weak. Not every row has a clone size; where given, it reads once, few, many or a size class.

V gene	clone size	D gene	J gene	CDR3 DNA	CDR3 protein
TRBV7-2	few	TRBD2	TRBJ2-1	TGTGCCAGCAGCTTAGACCCTAGCGGGGGGGCTCGTGAGCAGTTCTTC	CASSLDPSGGAREQFF
TRBV2	few	NA	TRBJ2-3	TGTGCCAGCAGTGAAGCGCTTCCAGATACGCAGTATTTT	CASSEALPDTQYF
TRBV6-1	few	TRBD1	TRBJ1-2	TGTGCCAGCAGAACTGACAGGGTACCCTCCGGCTACACCTTC	CASRTDRVPSGYTF
TRBV6-2/TRBV6-3	NA	NA	TRBJ1-2	TGTGCCAGCAGTGCCACGGGACTCACTAACTATGGCTACACCTTC	CASSATGLTNYGYTF
TRBV5-1	NA	TRBD1	TRBJ1-1	TGCGCCAGCAGCCATGGACAGGTAGTCGCGAACACTGAAGCTTTCTTT	CASSHGQVVANTEAFF
TRBV6-2/TRBV6-3	few	NA	TRBJ2-1	TGTGCCAGCAGTTACCGGGACAATGAGCAGTTCTTC	CASSYRDNEQFF
TRBV10-3	NA	NA	TRBJ2-2	TGTGCCAGTAGACGGAACACCGGGGAGCTGTTTTTT	CASRRNTGELFF
TRBV11-3	once	NA	TRBJ2-5	TGTGCCAGCAGTAGAGGGGGAGGACAGGTGGAGACCCAGTACTTC	CASSRGGGQVETQYF
TRBV7-2	NA	NA	TRBJ1-4	TGTGCCAGCAGCTTAAGCTCAACTAATGAAAAACTGTTTTTT	CASSLSSTNEKLFF
TRBV20-1	few	NA	TRBJ2-1	TGCAGTGCTAGAGATAGGGGGCGGGGACCCACGAATGAGCAGTTCTTC	CSARDRGRGPTNEQFF
TRBV20-1	NA	NA	TRBJ1-5	TGCAGTGCTAGAGACATACAGGAAGGGGCCAATCAGCCCCAGCATTTT	CSARDIQEGANQPQHF
TRBV6-2/TRBV6-3	few	TRBD1	TRBJ1-5	TGTGCCAGCAGTTGGCGGACAGGCCTCAATCAGCCCCAGCATTTT	CASSWRTGLNQPQHF
TRBV23-1	NA	TRBD1	TRBJ2-7	TGCGCCAAACGGGACAGGGGGAGAGAGCAGTACTTC	CAKRDRGREQYF
TRBV7-9	NA	TRBD1	TRBJ1-3	TGTGCCAGCAGACCCGACAGGGGATGGCTGGCTGGAAACACCATATATTTT	CASRPDRGWLAGNTIYF
TRBV12-3/TRBV12-4	once	TRBD2	TRBJ2-2	TGTGCCACCCGGACTAGCGGAGGGCCCGGGGAGCTGTTTTTT	CATRTSGGPGELFF
TRBV23-1	NA	TRBD2	TRBJ2-3	TGCGCCAGCAGTCCCCTTTCGAGCGGGACTACCTCTTCAGATACGCAGTATTTT	CASSPLSSGTTSSDTQYF